The rows below give T cell receptor beta chains drawn from one sample of a study of lymphopenia after photon versus proton radiotherapy. Data came from immunoSEQ multiplex PCR; TCRdb stores just in-frame clones and leaves some out. Of tens of thousands of clones listed, around 90% are singletons. The sample consisted of peripheral blood, taken from a patient treated with photon-based radiotherapy. The receptor source for this set is a woman between 65 and 79 years old with pancreatic cancer. CDR3s include the opening cysteine and the closing phenylalanine or tryptophan. The D gene is left open where the match is weak. A clone size is listed for some rows: how often the clone was seen (once, few, many), or a class if it is expanded.

cdr3_length	v_call	clone_size	d_call	j_call	cdr3_aa	cdr3_nt
17	TRBV25-1	-	-	TRBJ1-1	CASSEGGAVGARTEAFF	TGTGCCAGCAGTGAAGGCGGGGCAGTCGGGGCAAGAACTGAAGCTTTCTTT
14	TRBV30	-	TRBD1	TRBJ1-4	CAWDKGQGHEKLFF	TGTGCCTGGGACAAGGGACAGGGCCATGAAAAACTGTTTTTT
15	TRBV28	once	TRBD1	TRBJ1-2	CASSPSDRDKFGYTF	TGTGCCAGCAGTCCCTCGGACAGGGACAAGTTTGGCTACACCTTC
14	TRBV6-1	-	TRBD2	TRBJ2-7	CASSALAEVGEQYF	TGTGCCAGCAGTGCCCTAGCGGAAGTGGGGGAGCAGTACTTC
14	TRBV2	-	-	TRBJ2-2	CASSGRQNTGELFF	TGTGCCAGCAGTGGAAGACAGAACACCGGGGAGCTGTTTTTT
14	TRBV2	-	-	TRBJ1-2	CASHSAWTENGYTF	TGTGCCAGCCACTCAGCCTGGACTGAGAATGGCTACACCTTC
18	TRBV5-6	-	TRBD2	TRBJ2-1	CASSERDRLAGRYNEQFF	TGTGCCAGCAGCGAGCGGGACAGACTAGCGGGACGGTACAATGAGCAGTTCTTC
14	TRBV19	-	-	TRBJ1-4	CASSIEGLREKLFF	TGTGCCAGTAGTATAGAGGGGTTACGGGAAAAACTGTTTTTT
17	TRBV7-2	-	TRBD2	TRBJ2-5	CASSLSAAGGPGETQYF	TGTGCCAGCAGCTTATCGGCAGCGGGAGGGCCAGGGGAGACCCAGTACTTC
14	TRBV5-6	-	TRBD1	TRBJ1-2	CASSSGTANYGYTF	TGTGCCAGCAGCAGCGGGACAGCCAACTATGGCTACACCTTC
15	TRBV5-1	-	TRBD2	TRBJ2-3	CASSPFSGRTDTQYF	TGCGCCAGCAGCCCCTTTAGCGGGAGGACAGATACGCAGTATTTT
17	TRBV7-2	-	-	TRBJ2-7	CASSRPIRRESTYEQYF	TGTGCCAGCAGCCGCCCCATCCGACGGGAGAGTACCTACGAGCAGTACTTC
14	TRBV5-1	-	-	TRBJ2-3	CASSLSSGGDTQYF	TGCGCCAGCAGCTTATCAAGTGGCGGGGATACGCAGTATTTT
15	TRBV2	once	-	TRBJ1-3	CASSEEGVSGNTIYF	TGTGCCAGCAGTGAAGAGGGAGTCTCTGGAAACACCATATATTTT
15	TRBV6-5	-	-	TRBJ1-1	CASSYSLQGLAEAFF	TGTGCCAGCAGTTACAGTTTACAGGGTTTGGCTGAAGCTTTCTTT
14	TRBV6-5	-	-	TRBJ1-1	CASSPERVNTEAFF	TGTGCCAGCAGCCCTGAAAGGGTGAACACTGAAGCTTTCTTT
13	TRBV4-3	-	-	TRBJ2-7	CASSQDWRYEQYF	TGCGCCAGCAGCCAAGATTGGCGCTACGAGCAGTACTTC
12	TRBV30	-	-	TRBJ1-1	CAWSDLLDEAFF	TGTGCCTGGAGTGATCTGTTAGACGAAGCTTTCTTT
16	TRBV7-9	-	TRBD2	TRBJ2-1	CASSSRGLAGENEQFF	TGTGCCAGCAGCTCTCGGGGACTAGCGGGAGAGAATGAGCAGTTCTTC
16	TRBV4-3	-	TRBD2	TRBJ2-1	CASSQDSGGSYNEQFF	TGCGCCAGCAGCCAGGATAGCGGGGGCTCCTACAATGAGCAGTTCTTC
14	TRBV11-2	-	-	TRBJ1-2	CASSLGLQGSGYTF	TGTGCCAGCAGCTTAGGTCTACAGGGCTCTGGCTACACCTTC
18	TRBV14	-	TRBD1	TRBJ1-6	CASSQDAEGASYNSPLHF	TGTGCCAGCAGCCAAGATGCGGAGGGGGCTTCGTATAATTCACCCCTCCACTTT
16	TRBV21-1	-	-	TRBJ2-2	CASSPGTGGNTGELFF	TGTGCCAGCAGCCCCGGGACAGGGGGTAACACCGGGGAGCTGTTTTTT
14	TRBV27	-	-	TRBJ1-2	CASRKTDSGYGYTF	TGTGCCAGCAGGAAAACGGACAGTGGGTATGGCTACACCTTC
15	TRBV5-1	-	-	TRBJ2-3	CASSLMTQGQDTQYF	TGCGCCAGCAGCTTGATGACACAGGGACAAGATACGCAGTATTTT
18	TRBV28	-	TRBD2	TRBJ2-7	CASSEGQAPASGRYEQYF	TGTGCCAGCAGTGAGGGACAAGCCCCGGCTAGCGGGAGATACGAGCAGTACTTC
12	TRBV28	-	-	TRBJ2-3	CASSRWSDTQYF	TGTGCCAGCAGTAGGTGGTCAGATACGCAGTATTTT
16	TRBV9	-	-	TRBJ2-7	CASSVGGTQSSYEQYF	TGTGCCAGCAGCGTAGGGGGGACTCAGAGCTCCTACGAGCAGTACTTC
14	TRBV14	-	-	TRBJ2-5	CASSQDYRAETQYF	TGTGCCAGCAGCCAAGATTACAGGGCGGAGACCCAGTACTTC
14	TRBV15	-	TRBD1	TRBJ2-7	CATARDRGFYEQYF	TGTGCCACCGCCCGGGACAGGGGATTCTACGAGCAGTACTTC
18	TRBV5-1	-	-	TRBJ1-1	CASSLDVRPASRNTEAFF	TGCGCCAGCAGCTTGGATGTTCGGCCGGCCTCTCGGAACACTGAAGCTTTCTTT
14	TRBV7-2	-	-	TRBJ2-1	CASSLVPTLGEQFF	TGTGCCAGCAGCTTAGTACCTACCCTTGGAGAGCAGTTCTTC
15	TRBV18	-	-	TRBJ1-2	CASSPPAGRNYGYTF	TGTGCCAGCTCACCGCCGGCGGGACGGAACTATGGCTACACCTTC
12	TRBV6-1	-	TRBD1	TRBJ2-7	CASSERTGRRYF	TGTGCCAGCAGCGAGAGGACAGGGAGACGGTACTTC
14	TRBV14	-	TRBD2	TRBJ2-5	CASSQVVTGGTQYF	TGTGCCAGCAGCCAAGTGGTAACGGGGGGGACCCAGTACTTC
16	TRBV29-1	-	TRBD2	TRBJ2-1	CSVRRFSSGDYNEQFF	TGCAGCGTTCGTCGATTTTCTAGCGGGGATTACAATGAGCAGTTCTTC
13	TRBV30	-	-	TRBJ2-5	CAWSGGGAGTQYF	TGTGCCTGGAGTGGGGGTGGGGCCGGGACCCAGTACTTC
15	TRBV5-8	-	TRBD1	TRBJ1-5	CASSPGTAAAQPQHF	TGTGCCAGCAGCCCCGGGACAGCTGCGGCTCAGCCCCAGCATTTT
15	TRBV18	-	-	TRBJ1-2	CASSPPRTVNYGYTF	TGTGCCAGCTCACCCCCGCGGACGGTCAACTATGGCTACACCTTC
12	TRBV29-1	-	-	TRBJ1-5	CSVGQYNQPQHF	TGCAGCGTTGGTCAGTACAATCAGCCCCAGCATTTT
14	TRBV18	-	-	TRBJ1-2	CASSPSGGDYGYTF	TGTGCCAGCTCACCTTCCGGGGGGGACTATGGCTACACCTTC
14	TRBV6-5	few	-	TRBJ1-1	CASTDEGKNTEAFF	TGTGCCAGCACCGACGAGGGGAAGAACACTGAAGCTTTCTTT
12	TRBV9	-	-	TRBJ2-1	CASSVDTNEQFF	TGTGCCAGCAGCGTAGACACGAATGAGCAGTTCTTC